These 4 T cell receptor beta chains originate from one sample sequenced in a study of T cells in narcolepsy. Produced via immunoSEQ multiplex PCR; TCRdb's table is partial and in-frame only. Of tens of thousands of clones listed, 70% to 90% were seen once; the top ten hold 10% to 13%. Sequencing was performed on memory (CD45RA-) CD4+ T cells from blood. The receptors here all came from a human donor in good health.

This clone has a handful of counts. The gene calls are TRBV4-2 and TRBJ2-5, with TRBD1 as a possible D gene (6 bases). V was cut by 3 bases and J by 5 bases, with 22 bases left in between. Germline V CDR1 and CDR2: LGHNA, YNFKEQ. This CDR3 contains 17 residues. The CDR3 loop is CASSQLETQGIRETQYF. The CDR3 nucleotides read TGTGCCAGCAGCCAGTTGGAAACACAGGGAATTCGGGAGACCCAGTACTTC.

The chain recombines TRBV5-5 with TRBJ1-3, with TRBD1 as a possible D gene (5 bases). This CDR3 has 15 residues. The germline CDR1 and CDR2 sequences are SGHKS and YYEKEE (reference sequence). The V gene lost 4 bases and the J gene lost 0 bases, with 11 bases spanning the gap. Written as DNA, the CDR3 is TGTGCCAGCAGCCCCAGGGAGGGCTCTGGAAACACCATATATTTT. Translated, it gives CASSPREGSGNTIYF. Complete variable domain (other parts from reference TRBV5-5 and TRBJ1-3): DAGVTQSPTHLIKTRGQQVTLRCSPISGHKSVSWYQQVLGQGPQFIFQYYEKEERGRGNFPDRFSARQFPNYSSELNVNALLLGDSALYLCASSPREGSGNTIYFGEGSWLTVV.

The gene calls are TRBV27 and TRBJ2-7; D is undetermined. This CDR3 is 13 amino acids long. Trimming removed 4 bases at V and 2 bases at J, with 9 bases between. Germline-derived CDR1 and CDR2 are MNHEY and SMNVEV (reference sequence). The CDR3 region is CASSSNGAYEQYF. In nucleotides, the CDR3 is TGTGCCAGCAGTTCAAACGGAGCCTACGAGCAGTACTTC.

Details on this clone: At one end, the junction sequence differs from germline, possibly due to a read error. Distinct nucleotide sequences in the sample also encode this CDR3. This rearrangement joins TRBV7-2 to TRBJ2-7, with 9 bases fitting TRBD1. The CDR3 consists of 14 residues. The germline gives CDR1 SGHTA, CDR2 FQGNSA. The DNA for the CDR3 is TGCGCCAGCAGCTTAACAGGGGGCGTGTACGAGCAGTACTTC. Residues: CASSLTGGVYEQYF.